One sample yielded the 21 T cell receptor beta chains listed below, sequenced in a study of shared clonotypes between healthy human individuals. Profiling relied on immunoSEQ multiplex PCR, and the TCRdb table lists in-frame clones only, not all of them. The sample lists about 2.4 million clones; approximately 94% were seen once. The sequencing sample was made of naive CD4+ T cells from PBMCs. Subset of the sample: CD45RA+ positively selected. These receptor sequences come from a man aged 18 to 29 in good health. Some clones in this sample may be carry-over from other donors' samples.

The gene calls are TRBV29-1 and TRBJ1-3, with D unclear. Trimming left V 7 bases short and J 4 bases short, with 8 bases between. The CDR3 covers 11 residues. Germline V gene lookup returns CDR1 SQVTM and CDR2 ANQGSEA. The CDR3 DNA follows: TGCAGCGCCGCGACAGGAAACACCATATATTTT. Amino acid sequence: CSAATGNTIYF. Complete variable domain (other parts from reference TRBV29-1 and TRBJ1-3): SAVISQKPSRDICQRGTSLTIQCQVDSQVTMMFWYRQQPGQSLTLIATANQGSEATYESGFVIDKFPISRPNLTFSTLTVSNMSPEDSSIYLCSAATGNTIYFGEGSWLTVV.

The V gene is TRBV4-1, the J gene TRBJ2-6, with D maybe TRBD1 (5 bases). V shed 1 base and J shed 1 base, with 17 bases lying between them. The CDR3 has 19 amino acids. Per germline, CDR1 MGHRA and CDR2 YSYEKL. The CDR3 sequence is CASSQVVRQRISGANVLTF. CDR3 nucleotides: TGCGCCAGCAGCCAAGTTGTGAGACAGAGGATTTCTGGGGCCAACGTCCTGACTTTC.

V and J are TRBV28 and TRBJ2-4; D is unclear. V lost 7 bases, J lost 7 bases, and 8 bases lay in between. This CDR3 comprises 11 residues. CDR1 and CDR2 from the germline V gene are MDHEN and SYDVKM. This CDR3 is CASNLGNIQYF. The CDR3 DNA reads as TGTGCCAGCAACCTAGGGAACATTCAGTACTTC. The full variable domain, completed using reference TRBV28 and TRBJ2-4, is DVKVTQSSRYLVKRTGEKVFLECVQDMDHENMFWYRQDPGLGLRLIYFSYDVKMKEKGDIPEGYSVSREKKERFSLILESASTNQTSMYLCASNLGNIQYFGAGTRLSVL.

The chain uses TRBV6-5 and TRBJ2-1; D may match TRBD1 or TRBD2 (5 bases each). Trimming cost V 0 bases and J 13 bases, with 16 bases left between them. This CDR3 contains 14 residues. Germline V gene sequence: CDR1 MNHEY, CDR2 SVGAGI. CDR3 residues: CASSYSGDRRSQFF. The CDR3 bases are TGTGCCAGCAGTTACTCGGGGGACCGCCGCTCCCAGTTCTTC.

The J gene is TRBJ1-5, the V gene TRBV19; no definite D call. Trimming took 5 bases from V and 5 from J, leaving 10 bases between them. The germline V gene encodes CDR1 LNHDA and CDR2 SQIVND (reference sequence). The CDR3 contains 13 residues. The CDR3 nucleotides read TGTGCCAGTAGTTCTGCCGGCTATCAGCCCCAGCATTTT. It yields the protein CASSSAGYQPQHF.

The J gene is TRBJ1-3, the V gene TRBV4-2; weak D call: TRBD1 (6 bases). Trimming took 1 base from V and 0 from J, leaving 16 bases between them. Germline loops: CDR1 LGHNA, CDR2 YNFKEQ. CDR3 length: 18 amino acids. The CDR3 DNA reads as TGTGCCAGCAGCCAAGTCTTGGTGGGGGGGGCCTCTGGAAACACCATATATTTT. Residues: CASSQVLVGGASGNTIYF.

DNA of the CDR3: TGTGCCAGCAGCTTAGCGCTTGGAAGCGGGAGGAACCTACCTAACAATGAGCAGTTCTTC. Protein product: CASSLALGSGRNLPNNEQFF. The chain employs TRBV7-8 and TRBJ2-1; 9 positions match TRBD2. CDR1 SGHVS and CDR2 FQNEAQ come from the germline V gene. CDR3 length equals 20 residues. Trimming removed 0 bases from V and 5 bases from J; junction bases left unmatched: 17.

The V gene is TRBV7-9, the J gene TRBJ2-3, with D hard to call. The CDR3 length is 17 residues. The germline V and J ends were trimmed by 4 bases and 1 base, with 18 bases remaining between them. Looked up from germline, CDR1 is SEHNR and CDR2 is FQNEAQ (reference sequence). The CDR3 spells CASSSTPRGPRTDTQYF. CDR3 in DNA: TGTGCCAGCAGCTCAACCCCCCGCGGTCCTCGCACAGATACGCAGTATTTT.

The V call is TRBV19, the J call TRBJ1-1; D gene unclear. V was trimmed by 5 bases and J by 1 base, leaving 17 bases between them. Germline assignment: CDR1 LNHDA and CDR2 SQIVND (reference sequence). The CDR3 has 16 amino acids. This CDR3 is CASSPTSLGANTEAFF. CDR3 nucleotides: TGTGCCAGTAGTCCCACGAGTCTCGGCGCGAACACTGAAGCTTTCTTT. The variable domain in full, completed from reference TRBV19 and TRBJ1-1, reads DGGITQSPKYLFRKEGQNVTLSCEQNLNHDAMYWYRQDPGQGLRLIYYSQIVNDFQKGDIAEGYSVSREKKESFPLTVTSAQKNPTAFYLCASSPTSLGANTEAFFGQGTRLTVV.

The chain has TRBV7-2 and TRBJ2-3, with 7 bases aligning to TRBD2. Germline CDR1 SGHTA, CDR2 FQGNSA. Unmatched junction bases numbered 9, after V lost 4 bases and J lost 2 bases. The CDR3 sequence is 16 residues long. CDR3 nucleotide sequence: TGTGCCAGCAGCTATAAGGGCGGGAGAGTCACAGATACGCAGTATTTT. It yields the protein CASSYKGGRVTDTQYF.

The V call is TRBV4-3, the J call TRBJ1-1; no definite D call. The CDR3 runs 17 residues. CDR1 LGHNA and CDR2 YSLEER come from the germline V gene. The ends were cut back, 0 bases at V and 2 bases at J, with 16 bases in the middle. The DNA for the CDR3 is TGCGCCAGCAGCCAAGATGGCCGCAACATTTACAACACTGAAGCTTTCTTT. As protein: CASSQDGRNIYNTEAFF.

This chain connects TRBV7-3 to TRBJ2-3; tentatively, D is TRBD2 (5 bases). Trimming shortened V by 0 bases and J by 4 bases, and 11 bases separated the two germline ends. CDR3 length: 15 residues. Germline CDR1 SGHTA, CDR2 FQGTGA. The CDR3 spells CASSLTRDYSDTQYF. CDR3 DNA sequence: TGTGCCAGCAGCTTAACTCGTGACTATTCAGATACGCAGTATTTT.

As concerns this clone: The same CDR3 can be traced to other DNA sequences in this sample. This sequence joins TRBV20-1 and TRBJ2-5; D gene ambiguous. Germline V CDR1 and CDR2: DFQATT, SNEGSKA (reference sequence). V was clipped by 6 bases and J by 3 bases, with 5 bases between them. The CDR3 loop spans 10 amino acids. The CDR3 is CSASKETQYF. CDR3 nucleotide sequence: TGCAGTGCCAGTAAAGAGACCCAGTACTTC.

The V gene is TRBV23-1, the J gene TRBJ2-5, with D unclear. TRBV23-1 is identified as an open reading frame with a role that is uncertain. The CDR3 consists of 13 residues. V shed 4 bases and J shed 3 bases, with 9 bases lying between them. In nucleotides, the CDR3 is TGCGCCAGCAGTCTCGATTCGAAAGAGACCCAGTACTTC. Its protein is CASSLDSKETQYF.

The CDR3 DNA follows: TGTGCCATCAGACCGGGACAGGGGAACACTGAAGCTTTCTTT. This codes for CAIRPGQGNTEAFF. The chain joins TRBV10-3 to TRBJ1-1; 9 bases map to TRBD1. V lost 6 bases and J lost 1; bases outside the gene matches: 3. The CDR3 sequence is 14 residues long. Germline loops: CDR1 ENHRY, CDR2 SYGVKD.

The CDR3 sequence is CASSLAGQDNEKLFF. DNA for the CDR3: TGCGCCAGCAGCTTGGCCGGACAGGACAATGAAAAACTGTTTTTT. The chain employs TRBV5-1 and TRBJ1-4; 7 bases line up with TRBD1. This CDR3 comprises 15 residues. The V gene's germline CDR1 is SGHRS and CDR2 YFSETQ. V gave up 0 bases and J gave up 5 bases; unmatched junction bases: 4.

The V call is TRBV7-2, the J call TRBJ1-2; no reliable D call. The CDR3 runs to 14 residues. V lost 3 bases and J 0 bases, leaving 8 bases between the germline ends. Germline V CDR1 and CDR2: SGHTA, FQGNSA. This chain's CDR3 is CASSLTETNYGYTF. CDR3 DNA: TGTGCCAGCAGCTTGACGGAAACTAACTATGGCTACACCTTC.

The chain joins TRBV19 to TRBJ2-3; either TRBD1 or TRBD2 may supply D (5 bases each). The CDR3 length is 14 residues. CDR1 is LNHDA, CDR2 SQIVND, per germline (reference sequence). V was shortened by 6 bases and J by 1 base, with 11 bases between the two germline ends. The CDR3 is CASSTGAGTDTQYF. CDR3 sequence (DNA): TGTGCCAGTAGCACCGGGGCCGGCACAGATACGCAGTATTTT.

V usage is TRBV2 and J usage is TRBJ2-7; 13 bases map to TRBD2. V gave up 8 bases and J gave up 3 bases; unmatched junction bases: 4. Germline assignment: CDR1 SNHLY and CDR2 FYNNEI. CDR3 size: 14 residues. The CDR3 here is CASFRTSGSYEQYF. In nucleotides, the CDR3 is TGTGCCAGCTTTCGGACTAGCGGGAGCTACGAGCAGTACTTC.

The rearrangement uses TRBV6-5 and TRBJ2-7; the match to TRBD1 covers 10 bases. J gave up 5 bases and V 7 bases, and 8 bases lay outside the gene matches. The CDR3 has 14 amino acids. Germline loops: CDR1 MNHEY, CDR2 SVGAGI. CDR3 coding DNA: TGTGCCAGCACCCCCGGGACAGGGGTTAACGAGCAGTACTTC. It specifies CASTPGTGVNEQYF.

The gene calls are TRBV7-8 and TRBJ1-3; TRBD1 matches 11 bases. Germline CDR1 is SGHVS and CDR2 is FQNEAQ. J lost 0 bases, V lost 5 bases, and 12 bases had no gene match. CDR3 length equals 19 residues. The DNA of the CDR3 is TGTGCCAGCAGCAGACGGACAGGGGGCCCAATGATCTCTGGAAACACCATATATTTT. It is translated as CASSRRTGGPMISGNTIYF. The full variable domain, rest sourced from reference TRBV7-8 and TRBJ1-3, is GAGVSQSPRYKVAKRGQDVALRCDPISGHVSLFWYQQALGQGPEFLTYFQNEAQLDKSGLPSDRFFAERPEGSVSTLKIQRTQQEDSAVYLCASSRRTGGPMISGNTIYFGEGSWLTVV.